The text below deals with one TCR beta chain. The data originate from a study of Ad26.COV2.S vaccination and SARS-CoV-2 variants. Study overall: Donor got 5x10^10 or 1x10^11 viral particles of Ad26.COV2.S.

TCRdb keeps only in-frame clones here, not all; method: immunoSEQ multiplex PCR. The table has 440,000 or so clones, approximately 90% seen once. V shed 6 bases and J 4 bases; nucleotides not matched to a gene: 6. The CDR3 length is 15 residues. Germline loops: CDR1 SGHAT, CDR2 FQNNGV. The treatment was: roughly 19 received Ad26.COV2.S at low or high dose, single or two shots; roughly five received placebo; per-sample allocation not given. Collection of samples fell on day 63 after the first vaccine or placebo injection. Based in Boston, the donor was an adult of 18-55 years. Sequences were derived from peripheral blood, sampled in a trial of Ad26.COV2.S vaccine versus placebo. This sequence joins TRBV11-2 and TRBJ1-3, with 10 bases lining up with TRBD1. The TCR was taken from a person between 18 and 59 years old who received the Ad26.COV2.S COVID-19 vaccine or a placebo. CDR3 loop: CASSRDRGLGNTIYF. Here the CDR3 DNA reads TGTGCCAGCAGTCGAGACAGGGGGCTGGGAAACACCATATATTTT.